This T cell receptor beta chain originates from a study of early T cells in non-severe SARS-CoV-2 infection. Study outcomes and limitations: Matching against VDJdb likely underestimated virus-specific expansions, favoring anti-spike CD8.

This clonotype was counted ten times or more. As yet, its antigen is unknown. V lost 2 bases and J lost 7, with 9 bases in between. The length of the CDR3 is 13 residues. Molecules of cDNA were individually given unique molecular identifiers that were attached to them. A single record per CDR3 protein comes from TCRdb applying MiXCR to the 5' RACE reads. The repertoire holds tens of thousands of distinct CDR3 sequences, with under 6.5% as singletons. The rearrangement links TRBV12-3 or TRBV12-4 to TRBJ2-1, with D perhaps TRBD1 (6 bases). This TCR was sampled from an adult who was a healthcare worker with PCR-confirmed SARS-CoV-2 infection or an uninfected control (not recorded which). Sequenced: whole blood. The CDR3 spells CASSLYRDNEQFF. The CDR3 DNA reads TGTGCCAGCAGTTTATACAGGGATAATGAGCAGTTCTTC.